This TCR beta chain was sequenced during a study of T cell responses to AZD1222 COVID-19 vaccine. There are 14 residues in the CDR3. V lost 3 bases and J lost 4, with 13 bases in between. CDR1 KGHSH and CDR2 LQKENI come from the germline V gene. Assay: immunoSEQ multiplex PCR; the TCRdb copy retains only in-frame clones and omits some. The repertoire holds 150,000 to 250,000 clones, with approximately 91% as singletons. The TCR was taken from an adult who received the AZD1222 COVID-19 vaccine. This chain uses TRBV18 with TRBJ2-7; a weak D match, TRBD2 (6 bases). This sample comprised peripheral blood, obtained 28 days after the second AZD1222 dose. DNA of the CDR3: TGTGCCAGCTCACCGGCCAGGGACTTTTACGAGCAGTACTTC. Translating it yields CASSPARDFYEQYF.